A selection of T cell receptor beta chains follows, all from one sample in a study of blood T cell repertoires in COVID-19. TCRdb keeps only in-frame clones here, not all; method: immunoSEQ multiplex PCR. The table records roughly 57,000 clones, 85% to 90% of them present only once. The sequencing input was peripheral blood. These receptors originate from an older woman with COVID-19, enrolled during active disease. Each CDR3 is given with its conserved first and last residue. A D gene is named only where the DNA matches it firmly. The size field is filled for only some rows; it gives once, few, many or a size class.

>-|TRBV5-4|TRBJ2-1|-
TGTGCCAGCAGCTTGTCGGTCTACAATGAGCAGTTCTTC
CASSLSVYNEQFF
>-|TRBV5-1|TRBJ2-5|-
TGCGCCAGCAGCCTGGGATATAGGGGTCAAGAGACCCAGTACTTC
CASSLGYRGQETQYF
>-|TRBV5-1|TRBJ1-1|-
TGCGCCAGCAGCTTGGCCAGGGGTAGGACTGAAGCTTTCTTT
CASSLARGRTEAFF
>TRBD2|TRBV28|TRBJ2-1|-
TGTGCCAGCAGTTTAACTAGCGGGAGTACCGCTGAGCAGTTCTTC
CASSLTSGSTAEQFF
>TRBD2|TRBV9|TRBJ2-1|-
TGTGCCAGCAGCCCCCGCGGGACTAGCGGGAATAATGAGCAGTTCTTC
CASSPRGTSGNNEQFF
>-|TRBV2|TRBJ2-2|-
TGTGCCAGCAGGGAGACAGGACTCACCGGGGAGCTGTTTTTT
CASRETGLTGELFF
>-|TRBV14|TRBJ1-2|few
TGTGCCAGCAGCCAGGTGGCAGGGAACTATGGCTACACCTTC
CASSQVAGNYGYTF
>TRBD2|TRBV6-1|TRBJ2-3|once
TGTGCCAGCAGTGAAAGCGGGACTAGCGGGGCAGATACGCAGTATTTT
CASSESGTSGADTQYF
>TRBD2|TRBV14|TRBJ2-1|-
TGTGCCAGCAGCCGAGTAGCGGGAGGAACTGAGCAGTTCTTC
CASSRVAGGTEQFF
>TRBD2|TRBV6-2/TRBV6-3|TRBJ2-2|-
TGTGCCAGCAGCTCGACTAGCGGGGGGGCTAACACCGGGGAGCTGTTTTTT
CASSSTSGGANTGELFF
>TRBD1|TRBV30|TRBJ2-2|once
TGTGCCTGGGGACAGGGGTCCACCGGGGAGCTGTTTTTT
CAWGQGSTGELFF
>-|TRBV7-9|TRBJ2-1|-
TGTGCCAGCAGCCCACCAGCGTTTAATGAGCAGTTCTTC
CASSPPAFNEQFF
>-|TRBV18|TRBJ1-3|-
TGTGCCAGCTCACCAAAGACAGGCGTTCGAAACACCATATATTTT
CASSPKTGVRNTIYF
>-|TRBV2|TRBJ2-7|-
TGTGCCAGCAGTGTGGCCTCCTACGAGCAGTACTTC
CASSVASYEQYF
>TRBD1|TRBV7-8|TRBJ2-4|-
TGTGCCAGCAGTACGACAGGGGGCGCGCCCAAAAACATTCAGTACTTC
CASSTTGGAPKNIQYF
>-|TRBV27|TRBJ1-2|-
TGTGCCAGCAAACCTCGGGTCCTGGGCCGCGGGGGGACATCTAACTATGGCTACACCTTC
CASKPRVLGRGGTSNYGYTF
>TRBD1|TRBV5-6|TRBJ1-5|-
TGTGCCAGCAGCATAGGGACAGGGGGGTTTCAGCCCCAGCATTTT
CASSIGTGGFQPQHF
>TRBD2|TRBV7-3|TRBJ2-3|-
TGTGCCAGCAGCTTTGGGACTAGCGGCGCAGATACGCAGTATTTT
CASSFGTSGADTQYF
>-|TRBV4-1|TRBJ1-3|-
TGCGCCAGCAGCCAATTTGATCCAGGAATGGGAAACACCATATATTTT
CASSQFDPGMGNTIYF
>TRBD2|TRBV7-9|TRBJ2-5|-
TGTGCCAGCAGCTTAGCGCTCGGCGGGAGAAGTCAAGAGACCCAGTACTTC
CASSLALGGRSQETQYF
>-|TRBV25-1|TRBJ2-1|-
TGTGCCAGCAGTGAATACAATTCCAATGAGCAGTTCTTC
CASSEYNSNEQFF
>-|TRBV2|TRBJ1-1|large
TGTGCCAGCAGTGAGAACCCAGGGAACACTGAAGCTTTCTTT
CASSENPGNTEAFF
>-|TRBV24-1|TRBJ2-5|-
TGTGCCACCAGTCCTCATCCCCCAGGGGACGAGACCCAGTACTTC
CATSPHPPGDETQYF
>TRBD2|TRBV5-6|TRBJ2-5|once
TGTGCCAGCAGCTTATTACTAGCGGCTGAGACCCAGTACTTC
CASSLLLAAETQYF
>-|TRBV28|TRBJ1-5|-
TGTGCCAGCAGCGACCCGGGGGGGGGTTCGAGCAATCAGCCCCAGCATTTT
CASSDPGGGSSNQPQHF
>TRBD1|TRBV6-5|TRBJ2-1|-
TGTGCCAGCAGCCGGGACAGGGGGAACAATGAGCAGTTCTTC
CASSRDRGNNEQFF
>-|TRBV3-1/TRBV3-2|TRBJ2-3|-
TGTGCCAGCAGCCGACTAGGGGGGGCAGATACGCAGTATTTT
CASSRLGGADTQYF
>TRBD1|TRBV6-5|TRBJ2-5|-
TGTGCCAGCAGTAACCAACCGGGACAGGGCCAGACCCAGTACTTC
CASSNQPGQGQTQYF
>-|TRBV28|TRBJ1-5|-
TGTGCCAGCAGTTTATCTGGGGGAGGCGGTCAGCCCCAGCATTTT
CASSLSGGGGQPQHF